Sequencing of this T cell receptor (beta chain) was carried out in a study of shared clonotypes between healthy human individuals. The naive CD8 population came from CD45RO-negative cells selected for CCR7, without terminally differentiated effector memory CD45RA+ cells. V lost 3 bases to trimming and J lost 5 bases, with 4 bases between them. The germline V gene has CDR1 SGHAT and CDR2 FQNNGV. This CDR3 comprises 11 residues. Study-wide results and caveats: Larger richness was generally estimated for naive than memory subsets. There were few donors, and this limited the genetic and exposure-history diversity represented. Incomplete sequencing of sorted subsets was indicated by rarefaction despite large depth.

The authors loaded about 200 ng DNA, 27,000 or so T cell genomes, into sorted-subset replicate PCRs. Method: immunoSEQ multiplex PCR; TCRdb's copy keeps in-frame clones and lacks some. The sample has 2 million to 2.5 million clones, about 95% seen once. This clone was detected a few times. No antigen is known for it. This CDR3 is also generated by other DNA sequences in the sample. This chain links TRBV11-2 with TRBJ2-5; D is uncertain. The sequence derives from a man between 18 and 29 years old in good health. Sequenced: naive CD8+ T cells sorted from blood. This CDR3 reads CASSLEETQYF. The CDR3 nucleotides are TGTGCCAGCAGCTTGGAGGAGACCCAGTACTTC.